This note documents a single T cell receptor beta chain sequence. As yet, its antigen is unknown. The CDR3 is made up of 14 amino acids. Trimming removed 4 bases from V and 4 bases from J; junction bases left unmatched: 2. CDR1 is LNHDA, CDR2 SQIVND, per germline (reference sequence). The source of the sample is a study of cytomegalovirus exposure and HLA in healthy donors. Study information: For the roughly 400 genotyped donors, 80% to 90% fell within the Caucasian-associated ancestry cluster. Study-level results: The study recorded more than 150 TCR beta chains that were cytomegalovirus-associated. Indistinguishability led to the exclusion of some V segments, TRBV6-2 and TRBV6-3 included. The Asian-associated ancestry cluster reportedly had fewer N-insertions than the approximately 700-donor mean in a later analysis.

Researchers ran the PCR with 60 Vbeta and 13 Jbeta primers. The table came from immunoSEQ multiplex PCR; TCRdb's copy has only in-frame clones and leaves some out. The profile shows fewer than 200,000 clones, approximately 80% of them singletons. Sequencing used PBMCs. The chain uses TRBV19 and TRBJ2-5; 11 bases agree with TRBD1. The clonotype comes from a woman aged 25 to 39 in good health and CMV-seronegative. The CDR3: CASSKGQGGETQYF. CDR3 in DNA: TGTGCCAGTAGTAAGGGACAGGGGGGAGAGACCCAGTACTTC. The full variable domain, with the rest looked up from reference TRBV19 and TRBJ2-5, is DGGITQSPKYLFRKEGQNVTLSCEQNLNHDAMYWYRQDPGQGLRLIYYSQIVNDFQKGDIAEGYSVSREKKESFPLTVTSAQKNPTAFYLCASSKGQGGETQYFGPGTRLLVL.